Shown below are 5 T cell receptor beta chains from a single sample sequenced in a study of T cell responses to AZD1222 COVID-19 vaccine. Produced via immunoSEQ multiplex PCR; TCRdb's table is partial and in-frame only. The data show about 150,000 clones, 85% to 95% seen once. Sequenced here: peripheral blood, sampled 28 days after the second AZD1222 dose. The receptors originated from an adult who received the AZD1222 COVID-19 vaccine.

The gene calls are TRBV6-4 and TRBJ1-2; D is possibly TRBD1 (6 bases). V lost 6 bases and J 6 bases, leaving 8 bases between the germline ends. The CDR3 extends over 11 amino acids. Germline loops: CDR1 MRHNA, CDR2 SNTAGT. In nucleotides, the CDR3 is TGTGCCAGCAGACAGGGCAATGGCTACACCTTC. It specifies CASRQGNGYTF.

The chain uses TRBV30 and TRBJ1-2; D is possibly TRBD1 (6 bases). The CDR3 runs to 15 residues. CDR1 is GTSNPN and CDR2 is SVGIG in the germline V gene (reference sequence). Trimming left V 5 bases short and J 4 bases short, with 20 bases between. CDR3 DNA: TGTGCCTGGGGGGGGCTCGCAGGGGTTAGCTATGGCTACACCTTC. Its translation is CAWGGLAGVSYGYTF.

This clone was recorded only once. The chain couples TRBV6-5 to TRBJ2-5; a weak D match, TRBD1 (6 bases). Trimming left V 6 bases short and J 5 bases short, with 13 bases between. CDR3 length: 13 amino acids. Looked up from germline, CDR1 is MNHEY and CDR2 is SVGAGI. Here the CDR3 reads CASSPSQGETQYF. DNA for the CDR3: TGTGCCAGCAGCCCCTCTCAGGGGGAGACCCAGTACTTC.

V usage is TRBV18 and J usage is TRBJ2-7; the D gene could be TRBD1 or TRBD2 (6 bases each). V lost 8 bases and J lost 4, with 21 bases in between. The CDR3 contains 15 residues. The germline V gene has CDR1 KGHSH and CDR2 LQKENI. The chain's CDR3 is CASQRASGADYEQYF. The DNA for the CDR3 is TGTGCCAGCCAGCGAGCCTCGGGGGCAGATTACGAGCAGTACTTC. The variable domain in full, with the rest retrieved from reference TRBV18 and TRBJ2-7, is NAGVMQNPRHLVRRRGQEARLRCSPMKGHSHVYWYRQLPEEGLKFMVYLQKENIIDESGMPKERFSAEFPKEGPSILRIQQVVRGDSAAYFCASQRASGADYEQYFGPGTRLTVT.

The CDR3 DNA reads TGTGCCAGCAGCCCGCAGGGGGGGACGACTAATGAAAAACTGTTTTTT. It is translated as CASSPQGGTTNEKLFF. The chain joins TRBV7-3 to TRBJ1-4; 7 bases are a match to TRBD1. The trim removed 5 bases at V and 2 bases at J, leaving 8 bases unmatched. In germline, CDR1 is SGHTA, CDR2 FQGTGA. The CDR3 covers 16 residues.